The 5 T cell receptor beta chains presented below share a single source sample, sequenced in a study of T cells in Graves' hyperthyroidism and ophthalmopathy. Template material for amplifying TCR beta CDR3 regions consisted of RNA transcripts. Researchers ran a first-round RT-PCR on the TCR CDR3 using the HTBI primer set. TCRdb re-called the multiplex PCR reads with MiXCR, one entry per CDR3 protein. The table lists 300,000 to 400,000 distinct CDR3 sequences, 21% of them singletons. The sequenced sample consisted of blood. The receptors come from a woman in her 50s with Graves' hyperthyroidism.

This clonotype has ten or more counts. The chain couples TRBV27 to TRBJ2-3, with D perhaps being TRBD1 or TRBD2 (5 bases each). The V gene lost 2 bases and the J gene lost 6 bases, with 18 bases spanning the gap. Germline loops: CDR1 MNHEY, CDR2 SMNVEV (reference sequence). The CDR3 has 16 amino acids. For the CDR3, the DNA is TGTGCCAGCAGTTTAGTCACGGGGCAGGTGGCGGATACGCAGTATTTT. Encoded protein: CASSLVTGQVADTQYF.

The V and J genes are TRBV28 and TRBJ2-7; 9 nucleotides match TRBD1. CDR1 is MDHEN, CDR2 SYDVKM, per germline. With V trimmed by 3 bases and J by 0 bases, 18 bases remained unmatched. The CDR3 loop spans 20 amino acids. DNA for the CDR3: TGTGCCAGCAGTTTGAATCCGCGCACAGGGGGCGGTCAAGGCTCCTACGAGCAGTACTTC. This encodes CASSLNPRTGGGQGSYEQYF.

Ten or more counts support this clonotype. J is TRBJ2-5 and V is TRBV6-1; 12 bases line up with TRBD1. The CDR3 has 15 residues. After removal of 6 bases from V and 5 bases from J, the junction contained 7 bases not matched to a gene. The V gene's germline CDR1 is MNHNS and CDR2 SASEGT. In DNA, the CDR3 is TGTGCCAGCAGGCCGGGACAGGGGGCCGGGGAGACCCAGTACTTC. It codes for CASRPGQGAGETQYF.

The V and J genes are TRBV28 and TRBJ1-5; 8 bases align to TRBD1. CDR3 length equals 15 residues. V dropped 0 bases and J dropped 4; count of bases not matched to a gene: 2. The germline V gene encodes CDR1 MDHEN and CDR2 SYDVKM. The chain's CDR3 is CASSLWGQVNQPQHF. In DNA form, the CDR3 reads TGTGCCAGCAGTTTATGGGGACAGGTTAATCAGCCCCAGCATTTT.

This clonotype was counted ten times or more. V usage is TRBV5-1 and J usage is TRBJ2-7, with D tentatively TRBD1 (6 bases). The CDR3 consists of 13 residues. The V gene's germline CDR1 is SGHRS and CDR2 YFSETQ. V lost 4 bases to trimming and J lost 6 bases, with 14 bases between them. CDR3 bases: TGCGCCAGCAGCCAACAGGGTAAAGCCGAGCAGTACTTC. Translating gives CASSQQGKAEQYF.